One and the same sample provided the 14 T cell receptor beta chains below, sequenced in a study of T-cell memory formation after mild COVID-19. TCRdb fed the 5' RACE reads into MiXCR, producing one record per CDR3 protein. The sample lists 400,000 to 450,000 distinct CDR3 sequences, about 20% occurring once. The sample taken for sequencing was PBMCs or a T cell subset sorted from them (not recorded which). These receptors were obtained from a man aged 18-30 years who had mild COVID-19 (a few samples of this study predate the infection). Cell type and time point are not known.

The chain links TRBV5-1 to TRBJ1-2; the D gene is possibly TRBD1 (6 bases). The V gene lost 0 bases and the J gene lost 3 bases, with 15 bases spanning the gap. Looked up from germline, CDR1 is SGHRS and CDR2 is YFSETQ. This CDR3 spans 16 amino acids. The CDR3 coding sequence is TGCGCCAGCAGCTTGGGACCCCTGGCAGGGGACTATGGCTACACCTTC. Translating gives CASSLGPLAGDYGYTF.

This clonotype has only a few counts. The J gene is TRBJ2-5, the V gene TRBV5-1; D may be TRBD2 (5 bases). The CDR3 spans 14 residues. The V end was cut by 4 bases, the J end by 5 bases, with 15 bases between. CDR1 is SGHRS, CDR2 YFSETQ, per germline. The CDR3 loop is CASSIPGGGETQYF. Here the CDR3 DNA reads TGCGCCAGCAGCATTCCCGGTGGCGGGGAGACCCAGTACTTC.

The chain joins TRBV4-1 to TRBJ2-6; TRBD2 might be the D (5 bases). Trimming took off 4 bases at V and 0 bases at J, with 13 bases between the two ends. Per germline, CDR1 MGHRA and CDR2 YSYEKL. CDR3 length: 17 residues. CDR3 loop: CASSLGLDLSGANVLTF. The CDR3 region has the DNA TGCGCCAGCAGCCTAGGACTCGACCTCTCTGGGGCCAACGTCCTGACTTTC.

The chain uses TRBV6-5 and TRBJ2-5; possibly TRBD1 or TRBD2 for D (6 bases each). The CDR3 runs 14 residues. Germline V CDR1 and CDR2: MNHEY, SVGAGI. Trimming took 7 bases from V and 2 from J, leaving 14 bases between them. The CDR3 DNA follows: TGTGCCAGCACCACTCCGGGGGCACAAGAGACCCAGTACTTC. Residues: CASTTPGAQETQYF.

V usage is TRBV4-3 and J usage is TRBJ2-1; 10 positions agree with TRBD1. The germline gives CDR1 LGHNA, CDR2 YSLEER. V lost 0 bases to trimming and J lost 7 bases; unmatched junction nucleotides: 3. The CDR3 is made up of 15 amino acids. The CDR3 coding sequence is TGCGCCAGCAGCCAAGATTGGACAGGGGGAAATGAGCAGTTCTTC. Translation gives CASSQDWTGGNEQFF.

The rearrangement uses TRBV12-3 or TRBV12-4 and TRBJ1-4, with 7 bases lining up with TRBD1. This CDR3 region has 16 residues. V lost 4 bases, J lost 5 bases, and 10 bases stayed unmatched. The CDR3 DNA reads TGTGCCAGCAGTTACAGACAGGGAGCGGTAAATGAAAAACTGTTTTTT. Translated: CASSYRQGAVNEKLFF.

This clonotype appeared a few times. The genes are TRBV11-2 and TRBJ2-5, with D possibly being TRBD2 (5 bases). V lost 5 bases, J lost 6 bases, and 10 bases lay in between. This CDR3 is built from 12 residues. CDR1 is SGHAT and CDR2 is FQNNGV in the germline V gene. Written as DNA, the CDR3 is TGTGCCAGCAGCCCCGTGACTAAGACCCAGTACTTC. As protein: CASSPVTKTQYF. Using reference TRBV11-2 and TRBJ2-5 for the parts outside the CDR3, the full variable domain is EAGVAQSPRYKIIEKRQSVAFWCNPISGHATLYWYQQILGQGPKLLIQFQNNGVVDDSQLPKDRFSAERLKGVDSTLKIQPAKLEDSAVYLCASSPVTKTQYFGPGTRLLVL.

J is TRBJ2-7 and V is TRBV29-1; 7 positions agree with TRBD2. The junction had 2 bases not matched to a gene; V was cut back by 0 bases and J by 9 bases. CDR3 length: 11 amino acids. Germline lookup yields CDR1 SQVTM and CDR2 ANQGSEA. Here the CDR3 reads CSVEDRGVQYF. CDR3 DNA sequence: TGCAGCGTTGAAGATCGGGGGGTGCAGTACTTC.

This clonotype was observed a few times. The chain is built from TRBV21-1 and TRBJ2-1; whether TRBD1, the table's D call, matches the DNA was not checked. TRBV21-1 corresponds to a pseudogene. The CDR3 has 13 amino acids. The CDR3 sequence: CASPRGGLDEQFF. The CDR3 DNA reads as TGTGCCAGCCCCCGAGGGGGGCTCGATGAGCAGTTCTTC.

V is TRBV20-1 and J is TRBJ1-6, with no clear D. The CDR3 runs to 14 residues. Germline V gene sequence: CDR1 DFQATT, CDR2 SNEGSKA (reference sequence). With 4 bases removed from V and 0 bases from J, the gap between germline ends came to 7 bases. The CDR3 DNA reads as TGCAGTGCTACCGAGAGCTCCTATAATTCACCCCTCCACTTT. This sequence encodes CSATESSYNSPLHF.

This clonotype has more than one count but fewer than ten. This sequence joins TRBV5-1 and TRBJ2-2; tentative D call: TRBD1 (5 bases). Germline lookup yields CDR1 SGHRS and CDR2 YFSETQ. CDR3 length: 13 residues. V was clipped by 5 bases and J by 6 bases, with 11 bases between them. The CDR3 is CASRVLGAGELFF. DNA of the CDR3: TGCGCCAGCAGAGTCTTAGGGGCCGGGGAGCTGTTTTTT.

This chain joins TRBV14 and TRBJ2-5; 11 nucleotides line up with TRBD1. V lost 4 bases to trimming and J lost 5 bases; unmatched junction nucleotides: 6. The CDR3 consists of 15 residues. The germline V gene encodes CDR1 SGHDN and CDR2 FVKESK. The CDR3 spells CASSPRTGGKETQYF. In DNA, the CDR3 is TGTGCCAGCAGCCCCCGGACAGGGGGCAAGGAGACCCAGTACTTC.

This clonotype was observed a few times. This sequence joins TRBV3-1 and TRBJ2-2; 11 positions agree with TRBD2. Germline-derived CDR1 and CDR2 are LGHDT and YNNKEL (reference sequence). With 5 bases clipped from V and 5 bases from J, the junction kept 7 bases outside the gene matches. The CDR3 has 16 residues. The CDR3 region has the DNA TGTGCCAGCAGCTACGGGACTAGCGGACGAACCGGGGAGCTGTTTTTT. Its translation: CASSYGTSGRTGELFF.

This chain connects TRBV20-1 to TRBJ2-7, with 7 bases fitting TRBD1. V lost 3 bases to trimming and J lost 0 bases; unmatched junction nucleotides: 2. Germline lookup yields CDR1 DFQATT and CDR2 SNEGSKA (reference sequence). This CDR3 spans 13 amino acids. The chain's CDR3 is CSASDRDSYEQYV. The CDR3 DNA follows: TGCAGTGCTAGCGACAGGGACTCCTACGAGCAGTACGTC.